This is a list of T cell receptor beta chains from one sample in a study of cytomegalovirus exposure and HLA in healthy donors. The table came from immunoSEQ multiplex PCR; TCRdb's copy has only in-frame clones and leaves some out. Of 30,000 to 45,000 clones listed, about four fifths are singletons. The sequenced sample consisted of PBMCs. These receptor sequences come from a middle-aged woman in good health and CMV-seronegative. The CDR3 runs from the conserved cysteine through the conserved F or W. The D gene is left open where the match is weak. Clone sizes are given selectively: once, few, many, or a class where the clone is expanded.

d_gene,j_gene,v_gene,len,abundance,CDR3aa,CDR3nt
TRBD2,TRBJ2-1,TRBV15,16,.,CATSSTSGGSYNEQFF,TGTGCCACCAGCAGTACTAGCGGGGGGTCCTACAATGAGCAGTTCTTC
.,TRBJ1-2,TRBV27,14,.,CASAGIPTNYGYTF,TGTGCCAGCGCAGGGATCCCAACTAACTATGGCTACACCTTC
TRBD1,TRBJ1-2,TRBV28,13,.,CASRPTGVYGYTF,TGTGCCAGCAGACCTACAGGGGTCTATGGCTACACCTTC
.,TRBJ2-3,TRBV29-1,13,.,CSGALRRTDTQYF,TGCAGCGGAGCGCTGAGACGCACAGATACGCAGTATTTT
.,TRBJ1-1,TRBV27,14,.,CASSFRDMNTEAFF,TGTGCCAGCAGTTTCAGGGACATGAACACTGAAGCTTTCTTT
.,TRBJ1-1,TRBV4-1,15,.,CASSHRGGSVTEAFF,TGCGCCAGCAGCCATAGGGGCGGTTCTGTGACTGAAGCTTTCTTT
TRBD2,TRBJ2-1,TRBV4-2,15,.,CASSLSGGAGNEQFF,TGTGCCAGCAGCCTTAGCGGGGGGGCGGGGAATGAGCAGTTCTTC
TRBD1,TRBJ2-1,TRBV4-1,15,.,CASSQGQGVNNEQFF,TGCGCCAGCAGCCAAGGACAGGGAGTCAACAATGAGCAGTTCTTC
.,TRBJ2-7,TRBV28,14,.,CASSSPGETYEQYF,TGTGCCAGCAGTTCCCCTGGGGAGACCTACGAGCAGTACTTC
.,TRBJ1-6,TRBV28,15,once,CASRFPGSYNSPLHF,TGTGCCAGCAGGTTCCCGGGCTCCTATAATTCACCCCTCCACTTT
.,TRBJ2-3,TRBV2,12,.,CASSSLTDTQYF,TGTGCCAGCAGTTCCCTCACAGATACGCAGTATTTT
TRBD1,TRBJ2-7,TRBV6-5,14,.,CASVKGTGAYEQYF,TGTGCCAGCGTTAAAGGGACAGGGGCCTACGAGCAGTACTTC
TRBD2,TRBJ2-3,TRBV5-4,16,.,CASSWASGGGTDTQYF,TGTGCCAGCAGCTGGGCTAGCGGGGGGGGCACAGATACGCAGTATTTT